What follows describes a single T cell receptor beta chain. This sample is drawn from a study of blood T cell repertoires in COVID-19. V lost 0 bases, J lost 10 bases, and 15 bases stayed unmatched. CDR1 is LGHNA and CDR2 is YSLEER in the germline V gene. There are 17 residues in the CDR3. Assay used: immunoSEQ multiplex PCR; TCRdb lists only in-frame clones, some missing. Here the sample spans about 310,000 clones, about nine tenths being singletons. The specimen sequenced was PBMCs or T cells enriched from blood (not recorded which). This TCR was sampled from a young woman who had recovered from COVID-19. V usage is TRBV4-3 and J usage is TRBJ1-5; 7 nucleotides align to TRBD1. The DNA for the CDR3 is TGCGCCAGCAGCCAAGACCTCGGACAGGCGGCGTTTAAACCCCAGCATTTT. Its translation: CASSQDLGQAAFKPQHF.